One and the same sample provided the 20 T cell receptor beta chains below, sequenced in a study of T cell responses to AZD1222 COVID-19 vaccine. Generated by immunoSEQ multiplex PCR, the TCRdb table keeps only in-frame clones and is missing some. The sample lists around 130,000 clones, about 90% occurring once. The source material was peripheral blood, sampled 28 days after the second AZD1222 dose. These receptors all stem from an adult who received the AZD1222 COVID-19 vaccine.

The chain links TRBV6-5 to TRBJ2-7; either TRBD1 or TRBD2 may supply D (6 bases each). The CDR3 consists of 16 residues. CDR1 and CDR2 from the germline V gene are MNHEY and SVGAGI. V lost 0 bases to trimming and J lost 2 bases, with 14 bases between them. The CDR3 DNA follows: TGTGCCAGCAGTTACTCAGGGGGGCCCCATGCCTACGAGCAGTACGTC. Protein product: CASSYSGGPHAYEQYV.

V gene TRBV29-1 combines with J gene TRBJ1-4, with a weak D call TRBD1 (5 bases). Germline CDR1 SQVTM, CDR2 ANQGSEA. The V end lost 8 bases, the J end lost 7 bases, and 17 bases lay between the germline ends. The length of the CDR3 is 13 residues. CDR3 DNA sequence: TGCAGCACTCAGGGACCGGATGGTGAAAAACTGTTTTTT. Its protein is CSTQGPDGEKLFF.

Written as DNA, the CDR3 is TGTGCCAGCAGCTCATACAGGGGACCCTACGAGCAGTACGTC. Translated: CASSSYRGPYEQYV. The genes are TRBV7-2 and TRBJ2-7, with TRBD1 identical over 7 bases. J gave up 2 bases and V 4 bases, and 5 bases lay outside the gene matches. The CDR3 runs 14 residues. CDR1 and CDR2 (germline): SGHTA, FQGNSA.

The chain has TRBV9 and TRBJ2-5; no clear D gene. Per germline, CDR1 SGDLS and CDR2 YYNGEE. Trimming removed 0 bases from V and 5 bases from J, with 11 bases in between. There are 14 residues in the CDR3. This CDR3 reads CASSVGITTETQYF. CDR3 DNA sequence: TGTGCCAGCAGCGTAGGCATTACTACGGAGACCCAGTACTTC.

The chain couples TRBV3-1 (or the pseudogene TRBV3-2) to TRBJ1-5, with a weak D call TRBD1 (5 bases). This CDR3 region has 15 residues. CDR1 LGHDT and CDR2 YNNKEL come from the germline V gene (reference sequence). The V end was cut by 0 bases, the J end by 3 bases, with 9 bases between. CDR3 bases: TGTGCCAGCAGCCAAGATAGGGGTCCCAATCAGCCCCAGCATTTT. Amino acid sequence: CASSQDRGPNQPQHF.

This chain connects TRBV19 to TRBJ1-2; D is perhaps TRBD1 (5 bases). CDR1 and CDR2 (germline): LNHDA, SQIVND (reference sequence). V lost 2 bases, J lost 8 bases, and 12 bases lay in between. The length of the CDR3 is 13 residues. DNA for the CDR3: TGTGCCAGTAGTATATGGGGACCCGGGGGCTACACCTTC. Translating gives CASSIWGPGGYTF.

This clone has a single count. This chain connects TRBV6-5 to TRBJ2-7; TRBD1 might be the D (6 bases). Germline CDR1 MNHEY, CDR2 SVGAGI. The CDR3 runs 14 residues. Deletions cut 6 bases from V and 1 base from J, with 13 bases between. The CDR3 reads CASRGGDTSYEQYV. The CDR3, as DNA: TGTGCCAGCAGGGGTGGGGACACTTCCTACGAGCAGTACGTC.

The rearrangement joins TRBV30 to TRBJ1-1; 8 bases fit TRBD1. Germline CDR1 reads GTSNPN; CDR2 reads SVGIG (reference sequence). CDR3 length equals 11 residues. J lost 8 bases, V lost 5 bases, and 4 bases had no gene match. The CDR3 region has the DNA TGTGCCTGGGGACAGGGCTACGAAGCTTTCTTT. Translated, it gives CAWGQGYEAFF.

CDR3 DNA: TGTGCCAGCTCACAGGAGGGGCAGCCCCAGCATTTT. This sequence encodes CASSQEGQPQHF. The chain employs TRBV18 and TRBJ1-5; tentatively, D is TRBD1 (5 bases). Germline V gene data show CDR1 as KGHSH and CDR2 as LQKENI. The length of the CDR3 is 12 residues. Trimming cost V 4 bases and J 7 bases, with 8 bases left between them.

V is TRBV2 and J is TRBJ1-2; 7 nucleotides match TRBD1. CDR3 size: 13 residues. Germline-derived CDR1 and CDR2 are SNHLY and FYNNEI. The V segment lost 6 bases and the J segment 6 bases; nucleotides outside the gene matches: 7. The CDR3 region has the DNA TGTGCCAGCAGGCCCGGGACAGTAGATGGCTACACCTTC. Amino acids: CASRPGTVDGYTF.

The rearrangement links TRBV12-3 or TRBV12-4 to TRBJ2-1; D call uncertain. The CDR3 length is 12 residues. The ends were cut back, 3 bases at V and 8 bases at J, with 8 bases in the middle. The CDR3 sequence is CASSLLLHEQFF. CDR3 sequence (DNA): TGTGCCAGCAGTTTGTTACTCCATGAGCAGTTCTTC.

The rearrangement uses TRBV10-3 and TRBJ1-2, with TRBD1 matching 8 bases. The V and J ends lost 4 bases and 6 bases, in that order; junction bases with no gene match: 10. Germline V CDR1 and CDR2: ENHRY, SYGVKD. CDR3 length: 15 amino acids. DNA for the CDR3: TGTGCCATCAGTGCTTCAGGACAGGGATTTGATGGCTACACCTTC. It is translated as CAISASGQGFDGYTF.

The chain uses TRBV4-3 and TRBJ1-6, with unresolved D. The CDR3 loop spans 15 amino acids. CDR1 is LGHNA, CDR2 YSLEER, per germline. The V end lost 0 bases, the J end lost 10 bases, and 13 bases lay between the germline ends. CDR3: CASSQDGSRNSPLHF. DNA of the CDR3: TGCGCCAGCAGCCAAGATGGGTCAAGGAACTCACCCCTCCACTTT.

V gene TRBV7-3 combines with J gene TRBJ2-1; a weak D match, TRBD2 (5 bases). The CDR3 sequence is 13 residues long. V dropped 5 bases and J dropped 9 bases, with 14 bases sitting between them. The germline V gene has CDR1 SGHTA and CDR2 FQGTGA. CDR3 amino acids: CASSPAPRGEQFF. The DNA of the CDR3 is TGTGCCAGCAGCCCGGCCCCCCGGGGTGAGCAGTTCTTC.

This sequence joins TRBV11-1 and TRBJ2-7; D not certain. V was pared by 4 bases and J by 3 bases, with 7 bases between. The CDR3 is 12 residues long. CDR1 and CDR2 (germline): SGHAT, FQDESV (reference sequence). In DNA, the CDR3 is TGTGCCAGCAGCTCGTTAGGCTACGAGCAGTACGTC. Its translation is CASSSLGYEQYV.

The chain's CDR3 is CASSPGTGLGNTIYF. CDR3 in DNA: TGTGCCAGCAGCCCCGGGACAGGTTTAGGAAACACCATATATTTT. The chain combines TRBV3-1 (or the pseudogene TRBV3-2) with TRBJ1-3; 8 bases agree with TRBD1. Germline values: CDR1 LGHDT, CDR2 YNNKEL (reference sequence). The length of the CDR3 is 15 residues. The V gene end was trimmed by 4 bases and the J gene end by 4 bases; junction bases not matched to a gene: 6.

V usage is TRBV19 and J usage is TRBJ1-3; the D is unclear. The V and J ends lost 1 base and 9 bases respectively, with 4 bases between them. Germline CDR1 reads LNHDA; CDR2 reads SQIVND (reference sequence). The CDR3 has 11 amino acids. The CDR3 region is CASSIGSTIYF. In nucleotides, the CDR3 is TGTGCCAGTAGTATAGGTTCCACCATATATTTT. Full variable domain (missing parts from reference TRBV19 and TRBJ1-3): DGGITQSPKYLFRKEGQNVTLSCEQNLNHDAMYWYRQDPGQGLRLIYYSQIVNDFQKGDIAEGYSVSREKKESFPLTVTSAQKNPTAFYLCASSIGSTIYFGEGSWLTVV.

The chain joins TRBV3-1 (or the pseudogene TRBV3-2) to TRBJ1-3; tentative D call: TRBD1 (6 bases). The CDR3 is 18 residues long. V was cut by 0 bases and J by 2 bases, with 17 bases left in between. From germline, CDR1 is LGHDT and CDR2 YNNKEL (reference sequence). For the CDR3, the DNA is TGTGCCAGCAGCCAAGAAGGGGGACTAGGGGCCACTGGAAACACCATATATTTT. Its translation is CASSQEGGLGATGNTIYF.

V usage is TRBV7-9 and J usage is TRBJ2-1; perhaps TRBD1 as D (6 bases). The CDR3 extends over 16 amino acids. Looked up from germline, CDR1 is SEHNR and CDR2 is FQNEAQ (reference sequence). Trimming took 5 bases from V and 4 from J, leaving 18 bases between them. As DNA, the CDR3 is TGTGCCAGCAGCCCCGCCGGGACACAACCATACAATGAGCAGTTCTTC. Translated, it gives CASSPAGTQPYNEQFF.

This clone appeared a single time. The V call is TRBV4-3, the J call TRBJ2-1; D is undetermined. The germline V and J ends were trimmed by 0 bases and 7 bases, with 16 bases remaining between them. Germline V CDR1 and CDR2: LGHNA, YSLEER. This CDR3 is built from 16 residues. Written as DNA, the CDR3 is TGCGCCAGCAGCCAAGAAATCTCTAAAGTGGGAAATGAGCAGTTCTTC. Encoded protein: CASSQEISKVGNEQFF.